The present TCR beta chain was sequenced within a study of blood T cell repertoires in COVID-19. At the level of the study: Sites across the United States, Italy and Spain contributed samples from acute and convalescent COVID-19. Nucleic acid was either cDNA or gDNA, and it came from T cells, B-cell-depleted T cells, or PBMCs.

V lost 5 bases, J lost 2 bases, and 18 bases lay in between. CDR1 is MNHEY and CDR2 is SMNVEV in the germline V gene (reference sequence). The CDR3 covers 16 residues. Produced via immunoSEQ multiplex PCR; TCRdb's table is partial and in-frame only. This table holds 65,000 or so clones, roughly nine tenths found once. The receptor was isolated from a man in his fifties or sixties with acute or convalescent COVID-19. Sequencing was carried out using peripheral blood. The chain carries TRBV27 and TRBJ2-5, with D possibly being TRBD1 (6 bases). For the CDR3, the DNA is TGTGCCAGCAGTCGACCCGGCCCCCAGGGGCAAGAGACCCAGTACTTC. Protein product: CASSRPGPQGQETQYF.